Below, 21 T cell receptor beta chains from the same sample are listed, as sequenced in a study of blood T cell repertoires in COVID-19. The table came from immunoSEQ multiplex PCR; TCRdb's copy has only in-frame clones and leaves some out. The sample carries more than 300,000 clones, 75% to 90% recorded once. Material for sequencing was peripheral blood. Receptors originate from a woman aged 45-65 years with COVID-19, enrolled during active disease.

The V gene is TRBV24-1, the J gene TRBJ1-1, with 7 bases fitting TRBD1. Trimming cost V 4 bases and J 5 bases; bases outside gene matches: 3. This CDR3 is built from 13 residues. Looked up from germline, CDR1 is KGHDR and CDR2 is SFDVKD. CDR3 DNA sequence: TGTGCCACCAGTGAACCCAGGGGGACTGAAGCTTTCTTT. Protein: CATSEPRGTEAFF.

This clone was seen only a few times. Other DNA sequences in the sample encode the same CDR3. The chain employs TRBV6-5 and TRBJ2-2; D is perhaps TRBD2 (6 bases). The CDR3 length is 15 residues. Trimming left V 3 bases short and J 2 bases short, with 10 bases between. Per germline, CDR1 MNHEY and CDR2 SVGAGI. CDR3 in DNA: TGTGCCAGCAGTTATGGGACTCTCAACACCGGGGAGCTGTTTTTT. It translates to CASSYGTLNTGELFF.

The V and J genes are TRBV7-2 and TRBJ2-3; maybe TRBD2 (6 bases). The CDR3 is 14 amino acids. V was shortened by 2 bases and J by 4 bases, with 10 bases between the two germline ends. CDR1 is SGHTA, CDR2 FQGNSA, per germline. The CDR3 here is CASSLMGGSDTQYF. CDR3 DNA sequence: TGTGCCAGCAGCTTAATGGGAGGTTCAGATACGCAGTATTTT.

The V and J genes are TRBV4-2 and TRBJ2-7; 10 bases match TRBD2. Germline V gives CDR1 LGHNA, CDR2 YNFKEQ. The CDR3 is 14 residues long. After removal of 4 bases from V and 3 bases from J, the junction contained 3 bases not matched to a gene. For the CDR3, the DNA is TGTGCCAGCAGCCCGGGACTAGCGAACTACGAGCAGTACTTC. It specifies CASSPGLANYEQYF.

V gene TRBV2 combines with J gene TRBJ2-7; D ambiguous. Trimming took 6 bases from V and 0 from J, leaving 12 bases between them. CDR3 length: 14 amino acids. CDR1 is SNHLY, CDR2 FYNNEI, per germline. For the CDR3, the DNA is TGTGCCAGCAGGCTAGAACGTTCCTCCTACGAGCAGTACTTC. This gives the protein CASRLERSSYEQYF.

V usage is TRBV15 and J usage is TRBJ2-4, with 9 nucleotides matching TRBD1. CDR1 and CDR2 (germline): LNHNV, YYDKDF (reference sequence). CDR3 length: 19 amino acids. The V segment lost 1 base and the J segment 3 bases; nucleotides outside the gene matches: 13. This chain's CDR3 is CATSRAPGQGSVRKNIQYF. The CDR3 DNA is TGTGCCACCAGCAGAGCCCCTGGACAGGGGAGTGTACGCAAAAACATTCAGTACTTC.

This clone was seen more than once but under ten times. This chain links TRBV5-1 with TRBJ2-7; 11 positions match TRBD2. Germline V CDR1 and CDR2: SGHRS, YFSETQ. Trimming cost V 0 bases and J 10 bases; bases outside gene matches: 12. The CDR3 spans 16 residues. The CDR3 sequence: CASSLAQSTSGSGQYF. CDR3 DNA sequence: TGCGCCAGCAGCTTGGCCCAATCCACTAGCGGGAGCGGACAGTACTTC.

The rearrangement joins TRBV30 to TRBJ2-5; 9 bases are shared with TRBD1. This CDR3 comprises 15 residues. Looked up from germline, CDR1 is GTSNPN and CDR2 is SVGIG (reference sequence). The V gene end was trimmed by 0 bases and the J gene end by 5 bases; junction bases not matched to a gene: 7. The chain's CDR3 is CAWSVRGTGWETQYF. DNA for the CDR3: TGTGCCTGGAGTGTTCGAGGGACAGGGTGGGAGACCCAGTACTTC.

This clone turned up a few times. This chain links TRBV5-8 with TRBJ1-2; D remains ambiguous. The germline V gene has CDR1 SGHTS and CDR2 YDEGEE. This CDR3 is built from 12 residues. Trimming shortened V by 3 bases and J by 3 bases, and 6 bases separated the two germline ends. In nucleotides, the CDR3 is TGTGCCAGCAGCTACGACTACTATGGCTACACCTTC. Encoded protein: CASSYDYYGYTF.

The CDR3 spells CASSLQGAGNTEAFF. CDR3 coding DNA: TGTGCCAGCTCACTACAGGGGGCGGGAAACACTGAAGCTTTCTTT. The rearrangement joins TRBV18 to TRBJ1-1, with 9 positions matching TRBD1. The CDR3 consists of 15 residues. The junction had 5 bases not matched to a gene; V was cut back by 4 bases and J by 2 bases. Per the germline V gene, CDR1 is KGHSH and CDR2 is LQKENI.

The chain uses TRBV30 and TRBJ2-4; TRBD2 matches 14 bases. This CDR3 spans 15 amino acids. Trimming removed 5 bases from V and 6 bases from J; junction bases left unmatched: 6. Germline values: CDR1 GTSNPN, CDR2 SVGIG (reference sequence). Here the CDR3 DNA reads TGTGCCTGGGGGACTAGCGGGAGATCCGGAAACATTCAGTACTTC. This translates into CAWGTSGRSGNIQYF.

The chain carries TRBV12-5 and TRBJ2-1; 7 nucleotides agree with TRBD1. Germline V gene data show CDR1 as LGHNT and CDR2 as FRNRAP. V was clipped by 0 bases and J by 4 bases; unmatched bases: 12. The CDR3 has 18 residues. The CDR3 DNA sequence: TGTGCTAGTGGTTTGGTCTCTTTTGGCAGGGGGTTATACAATGAGCAGTTCTTC. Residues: CASGLVSFGRGLYNEQFF.

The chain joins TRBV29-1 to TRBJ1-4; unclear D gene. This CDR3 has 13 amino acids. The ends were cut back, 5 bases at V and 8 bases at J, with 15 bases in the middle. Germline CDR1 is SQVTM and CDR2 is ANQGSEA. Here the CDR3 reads CSVSLSGLEKLFF. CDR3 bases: TGCAGCGTTAGCCTCTCGGGGTTGGAAAAACTGTTTTTT.

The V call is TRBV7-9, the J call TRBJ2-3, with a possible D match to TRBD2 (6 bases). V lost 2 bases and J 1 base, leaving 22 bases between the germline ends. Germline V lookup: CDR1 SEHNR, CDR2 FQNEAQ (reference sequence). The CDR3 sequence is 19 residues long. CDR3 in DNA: TGTGCCAGCAGCTTAAGTTACAGTTGGGGGGAGGCCCGCACAGATACGCAGTATTTT. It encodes CASSLSYSWGEARTDTQYF.

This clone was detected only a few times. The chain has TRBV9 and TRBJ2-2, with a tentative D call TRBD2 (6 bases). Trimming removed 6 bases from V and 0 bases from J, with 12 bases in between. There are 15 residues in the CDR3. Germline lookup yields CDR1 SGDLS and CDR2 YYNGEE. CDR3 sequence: CASTPGGPNTGELFF. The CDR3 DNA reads TGTGCCAGCACTCCCGGAGGGCCGAACACCGGGGAGCTGTTTTTT.

CDR3 sequence (DNA): TGTGCCAGCAGCTTAGGCGTGGGGCCCGAGCCCCAGCATTTT. Amino acids: CASSLGVGPEPQHF. The chain carries TRBV13 and TRBJ1-5, with a weak D call TRBD1 (5 bases). Germline loops: CDR1 PRHDT, CDR2 FYEKMQ (reference sequence). The V end lost 0 bases, the J end lost 8 bases, and 11 bases lay between the germline ends. The CDR3 totals 14 residues.

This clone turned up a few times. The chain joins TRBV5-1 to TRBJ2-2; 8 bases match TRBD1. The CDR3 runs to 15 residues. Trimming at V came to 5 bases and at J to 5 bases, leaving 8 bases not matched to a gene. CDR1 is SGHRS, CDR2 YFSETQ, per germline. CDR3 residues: CASSFDRGGTGELFF. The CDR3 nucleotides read TGCGCCAGCAGTTTCGACAGGGGCGGAACCGGGGAGCTGTTTTTT.

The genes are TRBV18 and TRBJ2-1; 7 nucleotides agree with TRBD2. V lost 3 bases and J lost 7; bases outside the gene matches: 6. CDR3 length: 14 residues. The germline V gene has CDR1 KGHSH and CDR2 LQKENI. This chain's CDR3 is CASSPSAGLNEQFF. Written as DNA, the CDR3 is TGTGCCAGCTCACCCTCAGCGGGACTTAATGAGCAGTTCTTC.

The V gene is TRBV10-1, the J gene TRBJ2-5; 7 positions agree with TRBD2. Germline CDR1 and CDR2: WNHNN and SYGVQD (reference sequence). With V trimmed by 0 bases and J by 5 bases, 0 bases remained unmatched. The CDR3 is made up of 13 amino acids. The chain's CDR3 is CASSESRGETQYF. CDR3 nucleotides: TGCGCCAGCAGTGAGTCGCGGGGGGAGACCCAGTACTTC.

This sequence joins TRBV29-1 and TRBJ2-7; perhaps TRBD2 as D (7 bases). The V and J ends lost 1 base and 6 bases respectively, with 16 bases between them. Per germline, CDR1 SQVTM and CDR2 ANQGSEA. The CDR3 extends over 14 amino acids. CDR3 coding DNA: TGCAGCGTTGAAGTCCTAAAGGGGGGGAGCGAGCAGTACTTC. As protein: CSVEVLKGGSEQYF.

In DNA, the CDR3 is TGTGCCAGCAGTAAGGGACTAGCGGGAGTTGGGGCCAACGTCCTGACTTTC. As protein: CASSKGLAGVGANVLTF. This chain links TRBV27 with TRBJ2-6; 14 positions match TRBD2. The V and J ends lost 5 bases and 3 bases, in that order; junction bases with no gene match: 3. This CDR3 comprises 17 residues. The germline V gene encodes CDR1 MNHEY and CDR2 SMNVEV (reference sequence).